These T cell receptor beta chains were read from a single sample in a study of OX40 agonist ivuxolimab in advanced cancers. Sequencing used immunoSEQ multiplex PCR; TCRdb keeps in-frame clones, though not all of them. The sample includes around 39,000 clones, 80% to 85% of them seen just once. The sample here was CD4+ or CD8+ T cells sorted from blood, taken in a trial of the OX40 agonist ivuxolimab. The receptors shown here come from an adult with an advanced solid tumor such as melanoma, head and neck, liver or kidney cancer. The CDR3 runs from the conserved cysteine through the conserved F or W. Fields, in order: V gene, clone size, J gene, D gene, CDR3 protein, CDR3 DNA. A D gene is named only where the DNA matches it firmly. Clone sizes are given selectively: once, few, many, or a class where the clone is expanded.

TRBV6-5	-	TRBJ1-2	TRBD1	CASSSRTGGNGYTF	TGTGCCAGCAGTTCCCGGACAGGGGGGAATGGCTACACCTTC
TRBV6-1	-	TRBJ1-6	-	CASSEARTHSPLHF	TGTGCCAGCAGTGAAGCTAGAACCCATTCACCCCTCCACTTT
TRBV2	-	TRBJ2-3	TRBD1	CASKYLLRDRGTDTQYF	TGTGCCAGCAAGTACCTACTCCGGGACAGGGGCACAGATACGCAGTATTTT
TRBV9	-	TRBJ2-7	-	CASSAQQSYEQYF	TGTGCCAGCAGCGCCCAACAGTCCTACGAGCAGTACTTC
TRBV5-1	-	TRBJ2-2	TRBD2	CASSSGLAGGSWTGELFF	TGCGCCAGCAGCTCGGGACTAGCGGGAGGGAGTTGGACCGGGGAGCTGTTTTTT
TRBV4-2	-	TRBJ2-2	-	CASSQDWNTGELFF	TGTGCCAGCAGCCAAGATTGGAACACCGGGGAGCTGTTTTTT
TRBV6-5	-	TRBJ1-4	-	CASEDRGTPEKLFF	TGTGCCAGCGAGGATCGAGGGACCCCCGAAAAACTGTTTTTT
TRBV6-1	-	TRBJ2-1	-	CASSEAGGRNEQFF	TGTGCCAGCAGTGAAGCGGGGGGAAGGAATGAGCAGTTCTTC
TRBV7-9	-	TRBJ1-4	-	CASSLAGFGGEKLFF	TGTGCCAGCAGCTTAGCAGGGTTTGGTGGTGAAAAACTGTTTTTT
TRBV6-5	-	TRBJ2-1	TRBD1	CASSKQGARYNEQFF	TGTGCCAGCAGTAAACAGGGGGCGCGTTACAATGAGCAGTTCTTC
TRBV9	-	TRBJ2-3	TRBD2	CASSAWEGLRTDTQYF	TGTGCCAGCAGCGCCTGGGAGGGACTCCGCACAGATACGCAGTATTTT
TRBV18	-	TRBJ2-3	TRBD2	CASLHSGESDTQYF	TGTGCCAGCTTGCATAGCGGGGAATCAGATACGCAGTATTTT
TRBV7-2	-	TRBJ1-3	-	CASSQTNSGNTIYF	TGTGCCAGCAGCCAGACTAACTCTGGAAACACCATATATTTT
TRBV7-6	-	TRBJ2-2	-	CASSPKSRFTGELFF	TGTGCCAGCAGCCCTAAAAGCAGGTTTACCGGGGAGCTGTTTTTT
TRBV5-1	-	TRBJ1-2	-	CASSLERLRGNGYTF	TGCGCCAGCAGCTTGGAGCGACTCCGGGGCAATGGCTACACCTTC
TRBV4-2	-	TRBJ1-3	-	CASSQEETHSGNTIYF	TGTGCCAGCAGCCAAGAGGAAACCCACTCTGGAAACACCATATATTTT
TRBV12-5	-	TRBJ2-7	TRBD1	CASGLVPGGQGREQYF	TGTGCTAGTGGTTTGGTACCAGGGGGACAGGGACGCGAGCAGTACTTC
TRBV19	-	TRBJ2-3	-	CASGDRGGDTQYF	TGTGCCAGCGGGGACCGCGGTGGGGATACGCAGTATTTT
TRBV25-1	few	TRBJ1-5	-	CASSKGSGNQPQHF	TGTGCCAGCAGCAAGGGCAGTGGCAATCAGCCCCAGCATTTT
TRBV11-2	-	TRBJ1-6	-	CASSLGGQNNSPLHF	TGTGCCAGCAGCTTAGGCGGACAGAATAATTCACCCCTCCACTTT
TRBV6-1	-	TRBJ1-6	-	CASMSGEVNNSPLHF	TGTGCCAGCATGAGCGGGGAGGTCAACAATTCACCCCTCCACTTT
TRBV27	-	TRBJ2-1	TRBD2	CASRSLASGRAEGNEQFF	TGTGCCAGCAGATCCCTAGCTAGCGGGAGGGCCGAGGGCAATGAGCAGTTCTTC
TRBV7-9	-	TRBJ1-2	-	CASSLANQGGGYTF	TGTGCCAGCAGCTTAGCGAACCAGGGTGGCGGCTACACCTTC
TRBV7-2	-	TRBJ1-2	TRBD1	CASSLNRGQVYGYTF	TGTGCCAGCAGCCTCAACAGGGGGCAGGTCTATGGCTACACCTTC
TRBV11-3	-	TRBJ2-3	-	CASSRGSTDTQYF	TGTGCCAGCAGCAGGGGGAGCACAGATACGCAGTATTTT
TRBV21-1	-	TRBJ2-3	-	CASSRGQGGDTQYF	TGTGCCAGCAGCCGTGGACAGGGTGGAGATACGCAGTATTTT
TRBV27	-	TRBJ1-2	TRBD1	CASSSLLATGKRSGYTF	TGTGCCAGCAGTTCCCTCCTAGCGACAGGGAAGCGGAGTGGCTACACCTTC
TRBV29-1	-	TRBJ1-2	TRBD1	CSGGQGARDGYTF	TGCAGCGGGGGACAGGGGGCAAGGGATGGCTACACCTTC
TRBV18	-	TRBJ1-1	TRBD1	CASSPPVVRGQGNTEAFF	TGTGCCAGCTCACCACCGGTGGTTAGGGGACAGGGAAACACTGAAGCTTTCTTT
TRBV28	few	TRBJ1-1	-	CASTLGGAANTEAFF	TGTGCCAGCACCCTTGGGGGCGCAGCGAACACTGAAGCTTTCTTT
TRBV19	-	TRBJ1-1	-	CASRNRPNTEAFF	TGTGCCAGTAGAAATCGTCCTAACACTGAAGCTTTCTTT
TRBV19	-	TRBJ2-7	-	CASSIDRRGEQYF	TGTGCCAGTAGTATAGATCGCAGGGGCGAGCAGTACTTC
TRBV19	once	TRBJ2-1	-	CASSRDPSSDEQFF	TGTGCCAGTAGTAGGGACCCCTCCTCGGATGAGCAGTTCTTC
TRBV6-5	-	TRBJ1-3	-	CASSYQGYGNTIYF	TGTGCCAGCAGTTACCAGGGATACGGAAACACCATATATTTT
TRBV7-8	-	TRBJ1-5	-	CASSLAGQSNQPQHF	TGTGCCAGCAGCTTAGCCGGACAATCCAATCAGCCCCAGCATTTT
TRBV28	-	TRBJ2-7	TRBD1	CASSSQGTTSYEQYF	TGTGCCAGCAGTTCACAGGGGACGACCTCCTACGAGCAGTACTTC
TRBV19	-	TRBJ2-5	-	CASSSGQGSETQYF	TGTGCCAGTAGTTCCGGTCAGGGCTCGGAGACCCAGTACTTC
TRBV5-6	few	TRBJ2-7	-	CASSPIDRNYEQYF	TGTGCCAGCAGCCCTATCGACAGAAACTACGAGCAGTACTTC
TRBV4-1	-	TRBJ2-4	TRBD1	CASSPQGAQPNIQYF	TGCGCCAGCAGCCCACAGGGGGCGCAGCCAAACATTCAGTACTTC
TRBV5-1	-	TRBJ2-7	TRBD1	CASSLGTGDSYEQYF	TGCGCCAGCAGCTTGGGGACAGGAGATTCCTACGAGCAGTACTTC
TRBV7-2	-	TRBJ1-2	TRBD1	CASSGRGRGGYTF	TGTGCCAGCAGCGGCAGGGGGCGGGGGGGCTACACCTTC